The 22 T cell receptor beta chains below all came from one sample that was sequenced in a study of graft-versus-host responses after intestinal transplantation. The data were produced by immunoSEQ multiplex PCR, yet TCRdb's version contains in-frame clones alone and is incomplete. The data show approximately 90,000 clones, around 84% seen once. These receptors have no known antigen. Source: unstimulated CD4+ T cells sorted from spleen or lymph node cells, taken before intestinal transplant. The receptors shown here come from a human donor who received an intestinal transplant.

This chain links TRBV7-9 with TRBJ2-3, with D perhaps TRBD2 (7 bases). The CDR3 covers 15 residues. CDR1 is SEHNR and CDR2 is FQNEAQ in the germline V gene (reference sequence). The V gene lost 5 bases and the J gene lost 4 bases, with 16 bases spanning the gap. CDR3 loop: CASSHGRGGADTQYF. CDR3 nucleotide sequence: TGTGCCAGCAGCCACGGGCGAGGGGGGGCAGATACGCAGTATTTT.

A remark on this clone: The same CDR3 can be traced to other DNA sequences in this sample. The chain combines TRBV5-1 with TRBJ2-3; a possible D gene is TRBD1 (6 bases). Trimming removed 2 bases at V and 3 bases at J, with 10 bases between. The CDR3 covers 14 residues. Germline V CDR1 and CDR2: SGHRS, YFSETQ. The CDR3 DNA reads as TGCGCCAGCAGCTTAGGGACATCTACAGATACGCAGTATTTT. Amino acids: CASSLGTSTDTQYF. The complete variable domain, with remaining parts taken from reference TRBV5-1 and TRBJ2-3, reads KAGVTQTPRYLIKTRGQQVTLSCSPISGHRSVSWYQQTPGQGLQFLFEYFSETQRNKGNFPGRFSGRQFSNSRSEMNVSTLELGDSALYLCASSLGTSTDTQYFGPGTRLTVL.

This clone appeared many times. This chain joins TRBV19 and TRBJ1-1; D gene uncertain. Germline V lookup: CDR1 LNHDA, CDR2 SQIVND (reference sequence). The CDR3 runs 13 residues. The V gene lost 5 bases and the J gene lost 4 bases, with 11 bases spanning the gap. CDR3 DNA sequence: TGTGCCAGTAGTGGATCGACTGCCACTGAAGCTTTCTTT. It specifies CASSGSTATEAFF.

The chain carries TRBV18 and TRBJ2-5; 10 bases are shared with TRBD2. The CDR3 length is 15 residues. V lost 3 bases, J lost 5 bases, and 6 bases stayed unmatched. Germline V gene data show CDR1 as KGHSH and CDR2 as LQKENI. CDR3 DNA sequence: TGTGCCAGCTCACCTCTAGCGGGAGAGGGGGAGACCCAGTACTTC. As protein: CASSPLAGEGETQYF.

V and J are TRBV5-1 and TRBJ2-7, with TRBD1 matching over 7 bases. Germline V gene lookup returns CDR1 SGHRS and CDR2 YFSETQ. The CDR3 contains 16 residues. Trimming at V came to 3 bases and at J to 6 bases, leaving 15 bases not matched to a gene. The CDR3 bases are TGCGCCAGCAGCTCCGACCCCGGGACAGCAAACTCCGAGCAGTACTTC. The encoded protein is CASSSDPGTANSEQYF.

This clone was observed once. The chain uses TRBV5-6 and TRBJ2-7, with D possibly TRBD2 on 7 matching bases. CDR3 length: 15 amino acids. Deletions cut 4 bases from V and 4 bases from J, with 18 bases between. The germline CDR1 and CDR2 sequences are SGHDT and YYEEEE. Here the CDR3 DNA reads TGTGCCAGCAGCCCCTCGAGGGGGGGGCTTTACGAGCAGTACTTC. Protein: CASSPSRGGLYEQYF.

The genes are TRBV5-1 and TRBJ2-7, with TRBD2 matching over 11 bases. J was trimmed by 6 bases and V by 4 bases; bases with no gene match: 9. CDR1 and CDR2 (germline): SGHRS, YFSETQ. There are 15 residues in the CDR3. The CDR3 DNA reads TGCGCCAGCAGCCTGGTAGCGGGGGGGCCTTCCGAGCAGTACTTC. It specifies CASSLVAGGPSEQYF.

The chain links TRBV15 to TRBJ2-7; TRBD2 matches 12 bases. This CDR3 has 15 amino acids. Germline V gene lookup returns CDR1 LNHNV and CDR2 YYDKDF (reference sequence). The trim removed 0 bases at V and 4 bases at J, leaving 1 base unmatched. CDR3 sequence (DNA): TGTGCCACCAGCAGAGAGGGACTAGCGGGTTACGAGCAGTACTTC. Protein sequence: CATSREGLAGYEQYF. Filled out from reference TRBV15 and TRBJ2-7, the complete variable domain reads DAMVIQNPRYQVTQFGKPVTLSCSQTLNHNVMYWYQQKSSQAPKLLFHYYDKDFNNEADTPDNFQSRRPNTSFCFLDIRSPGLGDTAMYLCATSREGLAGYEQYFGPGTRLTVT.

This clone was recorded only once. CDR3: CATSPGLASNTGELFF. The CDR3 coding sequence is TGTGCCACCAGCCCCGGGCTAGCGAGTAACACCGGGGAGCTGTTTTTT. The V call is TRBV15, the J call TRBJ2-2; tentative D call: TRBD2 (6 bases). The CDR3 runs to 16 residues. Germline CDR1 reads LNHNV; CDR2 reads YYDKDF (reference sequence). Trimming took off 5 bases at V and 2 bases at J, with 15 bases between the two ends.

This clone was recorded only once. The gene calls are TRBV19 and TRBJ1-5; 7 bases match TRBD1. Unmatched junction bases numbered 7, after V lost 7 bases and J lost 1 base. CDR1 is LNHDA, CDR2 SQIVND, per germline (reference sequence). The CDR3 has 15 residues. The CDR3 reads CASTSDRASNQPQHF. The DNA of the CDR3 is TGTGCCAGTACCTCTGACAGGGCGAGCAATCAGCCCCAGCATTTT.

The chain joins TRBV5-1 to TRBJ1-4; D remains ambiguous. The length of the CDR3 is 14 residues. The germline V gene has CDR1 SGHRS and CDR2 YFSETQ. The ends were cut back, 8 bases at V and 0 bases at J, with 11 bases in the middle. CDR3: CASAPGATNEKLFF. The CDR3 DNA reads as TGCGCCAGTGCGCCCGGGGCAACTAATGAAAAACTGTTTTTT.

The rearrangement links TRBV5-1 to TRBJ2-7, with a tentative D call TRBD1 (5 bases). The CDR3 extends over 11 amino acids. The V end was cut by 4 bases, the J end by 6 bases, with 8 bases between. Germline V gene lookup returns CDR1 SGHRS and CDR2 YFSETQ. CDR3 region: CASSAGREQYF. In DNA, the CDR3 is TGCGCCAGCAGCGCAGGGCGCGAGCAGTACTTC.

This chain connects TRBV2 to TRBJ2-2; possibly TRBD2 for D (5 bases). With 3 bases removed from V and 0 bases from J, the gap between germline ends came to 8 bases. Germline V gene data show CDR1 as SNHLY and CDR2 as FYNNEI. The CDR3 loop spans 15 amino acids. The DNA for the CDR3 is TGTGCCAGCAGTGATTCCGGGGCGAACACCGGGGAGCTGTTTTTT. Translated, it gives CASSDSGANTGELFF.

This chain uses TRBV28 with TRBJ2-7, with D tentatively TRBD1 (6 bases). Trimming pared 2 bases from V and 4 bases from J, leaving 12 bases between. In germline, CDR1 is MDHEN, CDR2 SYDVKM. CDR3 length: 14 amino acids. In DNA form, the CDR3 reads TGTGCCAGCAGTTTAGGGGGCGGGCCGTACGAGCAGTACTTC. This translates into CASSLGGGPYEQYF.

In its sample, this clone was seen once. The J gene is TRBJ2-5, the V gene TRBV27, with 8 nucleotides matching TRBD1. Germline lookup yields CDR1 MNHEY and CDR2 SMNVEV (reference sequence). The CDR3 runs to 15 residues. The V and J ends lost 2 bases and 4 bases, in that order; junction bases with no gene match: 6. The chain's CDR3 is CASSLRVRGRETQYF. The CDR3 coding sequence is TGTGCCAGCAGTTTAAGGGTCAGGGGGCGAGAGACCCAGTACTTC.

A note on this clone: One junction end does not reproduce the germline sequence, and a read error may be involved. The chain links TRBV28 to TRBJ2-5; 10 bases fit TRBD1. Matching the DNA end better, TRBJ2-7 makes the J call doubtful. Germline loops: CDR1 MDHEN, CDR2 SYDVKM. The CDR3 totals 16 residues. This CDR3 is CASSSLKTGGSNEQYF. In DNA form, the CDR3 reads TGTGCCAGCAGTTCCCTAAAGACAGGGGGCTCCAACGAGCAGTACTTC.

CDR3 nucleotides: TGCAGCGTAAATAGGGGACTACCATCCTACGAGCAGTACTTC. Its translation: CSVNRGLPSYEQYF. J is TRBJ2-7 and V is TRBV29-1; 7 bases are a match to TRBD2. The CDR3 runs 14 residues. Germline assignment: CDR1 SQVTM and CDR2 ANQGSEA. With 6 bases clipped from V and 1 base from J, the junction kept 9 bases outside the gene matches.

This chain joins TRBV28 and TRBJ1-1, with unresolved D. This CDR3 spans 15 amino acids. The germline V gene has CDR1 MDHEN and CDR2 SYDVKM. V was pared by 3 bases and J by 11 bases, with 22 bases between. The CDR3 region has the DNA TGTGCCAGCAGTTTGCAATCCCGGGGTCCTCGAGCCGCTTTCTTT. It specifies CASSLQSRGPRAAFF.

The table lists this clone with a few counts. V is TRBV6-1 and J is TRBJ1-2, with TRBD1 as a possible D gene (5 bases). Germline V gene sequence: CDR1 MNHNS, CDR2 SASEGT. The CDR3 runs 13 residues. V gave up 10 bases and J gave up 6 bases, with 18 bases separating them. The CDR3 nucleotides are TGTGCCACCCTTCCCGACAGCCACAATGGCTACACCTTC. Residues: CATLPDSHNGYTF.

On this clone itself: One junction end does not reproduce the germline sequence, and a read error may be involved. V usage is TRBV5-5 and J usage is TRBJ2-3, with 13 nucleotides matching TRBD2. Germline-derived CDR1 and CDR2 are SGHKS and YYEKEE (reference sequence). This CDR3 has 13 residues. The CDR3 is CASSLRTSGGTHF. For the CDR3, the DNA is TGTGCCAGCAGCTTGAGGACTAGCGGGGGCACGCATTTT.

This clone was counted a few times. This chain uses TRBV2 with TRBJ1-2; 7 bases are a match to TRBD1. This CDR3 region has 12 residues. The junction had 0 bases not matched to a gene; V was cut back by 4 bases and J by 4 bases. Per germline, CDR1 SNHLY and CDR2 FYNNEI. CDR3 DNA: TGTGCCAGCAGTGGGGACAGCTATGGCTACACCTTC. Amino acids: CASSGDSYGYTF.

This clone was seen a few times. The chain carries TRBV5-4 and TRBJ2-1; D might be TRBD2 (5 bases). The CDR3 is 12 residues long. V lost 1 base and J 9 bases, leaving 8 bases between the germline ends. CDR1 and CDR2 (germline): SGHNT, YYREEE (reference sequence). CDR3 sequence (DNA): TGTGCCAGCAGCTTGCCGGGGAGTGAGCAGTTCTTC. Encoded protein: CASSLPGSEQFF.